Listed here is a single TCR beta chain. This entry is derived from a study of long-term antiretroviral therapy in people with HIV. At survey level, the immunoSEQ assay was run in its v3.0 version. Produced via immunoSEQ multiplex PCR; TCRdb's table is partial and in-frame only. The data show some 20,000 clones, over 60% seen once. This CDR3 has 15 amino acids. Germline CDR1 LNHNV, CDR2 YYDKDF (reference sequence). V dropped 2 bases and J dropped 6 bases, with 14 bases sitting between them. This sequence originates from a woman aged 25 to 45 with HIV. The sample in question was unsorted PBMCs, obtained 2.9 years after starting antiretroviral therapy. This rearrangement joins TRBV15 to TRBJ2-4; D might be TRBD2 (6 bases). DNA for the CDR3: TGTGCCACCAGCAGAAGCGAGGGCGGGGCAAACATTCAGTACTTC. Translation: CATSRSEGGANIQYF.